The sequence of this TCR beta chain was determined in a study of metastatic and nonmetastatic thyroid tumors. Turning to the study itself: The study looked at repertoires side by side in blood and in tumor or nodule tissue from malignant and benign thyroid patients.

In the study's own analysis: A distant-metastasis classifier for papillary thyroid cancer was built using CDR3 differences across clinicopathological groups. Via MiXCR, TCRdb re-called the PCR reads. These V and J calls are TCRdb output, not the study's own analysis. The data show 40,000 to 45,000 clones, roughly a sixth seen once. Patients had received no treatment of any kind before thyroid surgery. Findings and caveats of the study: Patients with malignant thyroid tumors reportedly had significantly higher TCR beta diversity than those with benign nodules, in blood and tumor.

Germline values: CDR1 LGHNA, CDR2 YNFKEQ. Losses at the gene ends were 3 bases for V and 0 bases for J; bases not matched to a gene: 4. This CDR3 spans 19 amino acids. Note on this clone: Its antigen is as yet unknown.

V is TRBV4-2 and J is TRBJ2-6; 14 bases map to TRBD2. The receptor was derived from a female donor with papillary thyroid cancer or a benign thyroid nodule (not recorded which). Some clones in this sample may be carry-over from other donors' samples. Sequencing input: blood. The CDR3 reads CASSQGLAGVLSGANVLTF. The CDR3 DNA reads TGTGCCAGCAGCCAGGGACTAGCGGGAGTTCTCTCTGGGGCCAACGTCCTGACTTTC.